Here is one T cell receptor (beta chain) with its context. Its antigen remains unknown. This specimen belongs to a study of cytomegalovirus exposure and HLA in healthy donors. Overall study results and limits: In a later analysis, a missense DCLRE1C variant was linked to TCR beta V- and J-gene trimming. In vitro checks showed that three CMV-associated chains really do target CMV antigens. Cytomegalovirus-associated status was assigned to about 150 TCR beta chains. When a later analysis compared HLA-associated TCR beta chains with equally common others, the HLA-associated chains turned out to be more clonally expanded and to have lower generation probabilities.

Trimming removed 0 bases from V and 6 bases from J; junction bases left unmatched: 9. This CDR3 is built from 17 residues. The germline V gene has CDR1 SGHRS and CDR2 YFSETQ. 60 Vbeta and 13 Jbeta primers were used in PCR. Here immunoSEQ multiplex PCR was the method, and the copy in TCRdb shows in-frame clones only, minus some. The table includes 200,000 to 300,000 clones, about 77% detected once. The specimen was PBMCs. The chain carries TRBV5-1 and TRBJ2-1; 10 bases line up with TRBD2. The sequence derives from a boy between 10 and 17 years old in good health and CMV-seronegative. The CDR3: CASSLEGGLAGANEQFF. The CDR3 nucleotides are TGCGCCAGCAGCTTGGAAGGGGGGCTAGCGGGAGCCAATGAGCAGTTCTTC.